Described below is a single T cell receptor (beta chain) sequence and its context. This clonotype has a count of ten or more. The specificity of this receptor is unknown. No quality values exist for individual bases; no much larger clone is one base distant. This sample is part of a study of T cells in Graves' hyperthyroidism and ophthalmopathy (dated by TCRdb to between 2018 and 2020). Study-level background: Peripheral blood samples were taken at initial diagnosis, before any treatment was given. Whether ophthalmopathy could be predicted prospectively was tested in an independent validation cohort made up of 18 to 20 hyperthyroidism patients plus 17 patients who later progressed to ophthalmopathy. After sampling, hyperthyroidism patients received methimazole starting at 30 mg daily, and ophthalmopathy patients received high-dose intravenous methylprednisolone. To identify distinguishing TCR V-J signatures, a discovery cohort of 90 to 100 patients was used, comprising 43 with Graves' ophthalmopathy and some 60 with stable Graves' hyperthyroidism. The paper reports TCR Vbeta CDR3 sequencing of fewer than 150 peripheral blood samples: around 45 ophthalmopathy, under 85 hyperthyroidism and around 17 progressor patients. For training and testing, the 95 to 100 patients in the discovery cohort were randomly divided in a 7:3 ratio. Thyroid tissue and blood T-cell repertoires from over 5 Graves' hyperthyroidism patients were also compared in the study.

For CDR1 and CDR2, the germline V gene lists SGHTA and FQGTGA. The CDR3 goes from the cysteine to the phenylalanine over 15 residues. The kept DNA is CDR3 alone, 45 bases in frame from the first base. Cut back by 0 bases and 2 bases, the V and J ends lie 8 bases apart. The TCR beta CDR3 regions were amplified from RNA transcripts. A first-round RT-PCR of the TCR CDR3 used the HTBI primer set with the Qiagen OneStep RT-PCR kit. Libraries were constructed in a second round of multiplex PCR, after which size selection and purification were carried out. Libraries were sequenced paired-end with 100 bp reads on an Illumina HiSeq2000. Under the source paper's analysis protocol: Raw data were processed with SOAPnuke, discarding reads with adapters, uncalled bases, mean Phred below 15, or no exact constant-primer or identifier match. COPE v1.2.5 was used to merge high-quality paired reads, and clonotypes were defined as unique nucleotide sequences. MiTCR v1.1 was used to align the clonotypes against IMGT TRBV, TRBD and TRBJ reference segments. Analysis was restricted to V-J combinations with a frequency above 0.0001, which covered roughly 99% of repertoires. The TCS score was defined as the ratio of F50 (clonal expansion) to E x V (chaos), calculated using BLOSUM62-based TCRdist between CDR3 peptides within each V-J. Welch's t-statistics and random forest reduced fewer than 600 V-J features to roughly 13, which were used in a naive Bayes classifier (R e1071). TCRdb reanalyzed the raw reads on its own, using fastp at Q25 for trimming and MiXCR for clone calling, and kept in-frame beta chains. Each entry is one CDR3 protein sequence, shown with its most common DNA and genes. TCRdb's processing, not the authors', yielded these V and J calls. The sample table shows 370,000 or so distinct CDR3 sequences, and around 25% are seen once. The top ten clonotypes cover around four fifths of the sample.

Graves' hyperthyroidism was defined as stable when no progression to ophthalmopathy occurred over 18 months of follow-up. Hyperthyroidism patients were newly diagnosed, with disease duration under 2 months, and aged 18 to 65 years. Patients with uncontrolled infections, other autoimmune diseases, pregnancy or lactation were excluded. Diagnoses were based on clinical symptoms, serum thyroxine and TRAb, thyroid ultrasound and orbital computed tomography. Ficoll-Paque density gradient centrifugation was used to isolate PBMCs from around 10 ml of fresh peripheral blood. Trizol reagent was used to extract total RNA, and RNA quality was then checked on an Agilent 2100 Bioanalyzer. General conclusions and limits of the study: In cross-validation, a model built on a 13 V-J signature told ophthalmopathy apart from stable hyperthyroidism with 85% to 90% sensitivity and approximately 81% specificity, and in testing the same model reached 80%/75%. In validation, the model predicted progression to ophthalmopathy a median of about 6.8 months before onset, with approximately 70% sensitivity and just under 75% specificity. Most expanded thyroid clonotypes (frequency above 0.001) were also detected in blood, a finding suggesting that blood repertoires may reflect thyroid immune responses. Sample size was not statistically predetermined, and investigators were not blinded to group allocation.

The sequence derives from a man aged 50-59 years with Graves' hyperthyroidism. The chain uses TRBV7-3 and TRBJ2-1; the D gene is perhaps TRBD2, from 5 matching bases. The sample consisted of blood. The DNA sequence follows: TGTGCCAGCAGCTTAACGAGCGGCACCTACAATGAGCAGTTCTTC. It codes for CASSLTSGTYNEQFF. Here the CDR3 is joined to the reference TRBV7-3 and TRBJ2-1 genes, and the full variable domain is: GAGVSQTPSNKVTEKGKYVELRCDPISGHTALYWYRQSLGQGPEFLIYFQGTGAADDSGLPNDRFFAVRPEGSVSTLKIQRTERGDSAVYLCASSLTSGTYNEQFFGPGTRLTVL.